The 12 T cell receptor beta chains listed next were all sequenced from one sample in a study of T cells in Graves' hyperthyroidism and ophthalmopathy. There were TCR beta CDR3 regions amplified from RNA transcripts. The HTBI set primed first-round TCR CDR3 RT-PCR. TCRdb reprocessed the multiplex PCR reads with MiXCR, giving one entry per CDR3 protein. The sample contains 500,000 to 800,000 distinct CDR3 sequences, just under 45% of which appear only once. What was sequenced was peripheral blood or thyroid tissue (not recorded which). These receptor sequences come from an adult man with Graves' disease, either hyperthyroidism or ophthalmopathy (not recorded which).

The genes are TRBV7-2 and TRBJ1-2; D unresolved. Germline assignment: CDR1 SGHTA and CDR2 FQGNSA. Trimming took 5 bases from V and 8 from J, leaving 21 bases between them. This CDR3 spans 15 amino acids. Here the CDR3 DNA reads TGTGCCAGCAGCCCGATCCCCGGGAGGTCCGACGGCTACACCTTC. Translation gives CASSPIPGRSDGYTF.

Points on this clonotype: A clone one base away is much larger, so this may be a read error. This chain uses TRBV10-3 with TRBJ1-5, with D unclear. The CDR3 is made up of 13 amino acids. Germline V gives CDR1 ENHRY, CDR2 SYGVKD. Trimming pared 6 bases from V and 5 bases from J, leaving 11 bases between. CDR3 region: CAISDGRDQPQHF. CDR3 in DNA: TGTGCCATCAGCGATGGACGGGATCAGCCCCAGCATTTT.

This clonotype was found many times. The rearrangement joins TRBV14 to TRBJ1-6; D ambiguous. Germline loops: CDR1 SGHDN, CDR2 FVKESK. The CDR3 covers 11 residues. The V and J ends lost 3 bases and 6 bases respectively, with 0 bases between them. In DNA form, the CDR3 reads TGTGCCAGCAGCCATAATTCACCCCTCCACTTT. This encodes CASSHNSPLHF.

In this sample, this clonotype turned up many times. The chain uses TRBV6-5 and TRBJ1-5; 8 bases line up with TRBD1. The junction had 2 bases not matched to a gene; V was cut back by 6 bases and J by 1 base. The CDR3 spans 14 residues. Germline CDR1 is MNHEY and CDR2 is SVGAGI. The CDR3 reads CASRTGESNQPQHF. The CDR3 DNA reads as TGTGCCAGCAGGACAGGGGAAAGCAATCAGCCCCAGCATTTT.

In regard to this clonotype: This likely comes from a read error, as the CDR3 has no conserved phenylalanine or tryptophan at its end. No DNA is shown, since the ends of the CDR3 on it are uncertain; the CDR3 is the one TCRdb lists. The rearrangement links TRBV6-5 to TRBJ1-1; the D call TRBD1 from the table was never checked on the DNA. The CDR3 is made up of 12 amino acids, end residues included. From germline, CDR1 is MNHEY and CDR2 SVGAGI. CDR3 region: CASSYAGRTTNY.

The J gene is TRBJ2-5, the V gene TRBV5-1; D gene uncertain. Between the trimmed V and J ends, which lost 4 bases and 2 bases, there was a span of 9 bases. From germline, CDR1 is SGHRS and CDR2 YFSETQ. The CDR3 loop spans 13 amino acids. The CDR3 coding sequence is TGCGCCAGCAGCCTAAAAATACAAGAGACCCAGTACTTC. It encodes CASSLKIQETQYF.

This clonotype was detected ten times or more. The chain employs TRBV29-1 and TRBJ1-1, with D perhaps matching TRBD1 (6 bases). V lost 8 bases to trimming and J lost 2 bases, with 15 bases between them. Germline V lookup: CDR1 SQVTM, CDR2 ANQGSEA. The CDR3 runs 13 residues. This CDR3 is CSLLRGANTEAFF. The CDR3, as DNA: TGCAGCTTGCTACGGGGGGCAAACACTGAAGCTTTCTTT.

The V gene is TRBV20-1, the J gene TRBJ2-6; D perhaps matches TRBD2 (6 bases). The CDR3 runs to 18 residues. Germline CDR1 is DFQATT and CDR2 is SNEGSKA (reference sequence). V was pared by 0 bases and J by 0 bases, with 15 bases between. The CDR3, as DNA: TGCAGTGCTAGAGATCCGAGGGGAGGTAGCTCTGGGGCCAACGTCCTGACTTTC. This sequence encodes CSARDPRGGSSGANVLTF.

Many counts were recorded for this clonotype. The gene calls are TRBV20-1 and TRBJ2-7; D might be TRBD1 (6 bases). The CDR3 loop spans 11 amino acids. Trimming removed 6 bases from V and 2 bases from J, with 8 bases in between. From germline, CDR1 is DFQATT and CDR2 SNEGSKA (reference sequence). Here the CDR3 reads CSAQGTYEQYF. For the CDR3, the DNA is TGCAGTGCCCAGGGGACCTACGAGCAGTACTTC.

The count of this clonotype is one. CDR3 nucleotides: TGTGCCAGTAGTGTAGGTATCGATTCCTCTTATAGCAATCAGCCCCAGCATTTT. It specifies CASSVGIDSSYSNQPQHF. The chain carries TRBV19 and TRBJ1-5, with unresolved D. Germline CDR1 LNHDA, CDR2 SQIVND (reference sequence). Trimming took 5 bases from V and 0 from J, leaving 20 bases between them. This CDR3 comprises 18 residues.

The J gene is TRBJ1-3, the V gene TRBV29-1; D gene unclear. This CDR3 contains 14 residues. Trimming took 0 bases from V and 0 from J, leaving 6 bases between them. CDR1 SQVTM and CDR2 ANQGSEA come from the germline V gene. The CDR3 loop reads CSVEEAASGNTIYF. The CDR3 DNA reads TGCAGCGTTGAAGAGGCAGCCTCTGGAAACACCATATATTTT. Full variable domain (remainder filled in from reference TRBV29-1 and TRBJ1-3): SAVISQKPSRDICQRGTSLTIQCQVDSQVTMMFWYRQQPGQSLTLIATANQGSEATYESGFVIDKFPISRPNLTFSTLTVSNMSPEDSSIYLCSVEEAASGNTIYFGEGSWLTVV.

As concerns this clonotype: A junction end diverges from the germline sequence, so it may reflect a read error. The V and J genes are TRBV6-5 and TRBJ1-1, with 7 bases lining up with TRBD1. This CDR3 spans 12 amino acids. Germline assignment: CDR1 MNHEY and CDR2 SVGAGI. The CDR3 spells CASSYSGTAPFF. In DNA form, the CDR3 reads TGCGCCAGCAGTTACTCCGGGACAGCGCCTTTCTTT.